The 27 T cell receptor beta chains listed next were all sequenced from one sample in a study of PD-1 blockade in classical Hodgkin lymphoma. No patient escaped relapse after autologous stem cell transplantation, and brentuximab vedotin exposure varied. Assay used: immunoSEQ multiplex PCR; TCRdb lists only in-frame clones, some missing. The sample lists some 62,000 clones, approximately 90% seen once, with under 15% in the top ten. The starting material was peripheral blood mononuclear cells (PBMCs), obtained at baseline. These TCRs come from a human donor with classical Hodgkin lymphoma.

This clone was detected once. The genes are TRBV7-2 and TRBJ1-1, with D uncertain. Trimming removed 1 base from V and 0 bases from J, with 9 bases in between. This CDR3 has 15 amino acids. The germline V gene has CDR1 SGHTA and CDR2 FQGNSA. The CDR3 nucleotides read TGTGCCAGCAGCTTAGATTCGGTCTTGAACACTGAAGCTTTCTTT. It is translated as CASSLDSVLNTEAFF.

This clone was seen just once. The DNA of the CDR3 is TGTGCCAGCAGGTGGGGGCAGGGGGCTTACGAGCAGTACTTC. Amino acids: CASRWGQGAYEQYF. The chain carries TRBV6-1 and TRBJ2-7; TRBD1 matches at 8 bases. V dropped 6 bases and J dropped 4; count of bases not matched to a gene: 8. CDR1 is MNHNS and CDR2 is SASEGT in the germline V gene. The CDR3 contains 14 residues.

The J gene is TRBJ2-1, the V gene TRBV27; 7 nucleotides agree with TRBD1. CDR3 length: 16 amino acids. V trimming: 0 bases; J trimming: 0 bases; junction bases outside the gene matches: 2. The germline V gene encodes CDR1 MNHEY and CDR2 SMNVEV (reference sequence). CDR3 sequence: CASSLSGQSSYNEQFF. The DNA of the CDR3 is TGTGCCAGCAGTTTATCGGGACAGAGCTCCTACAATGAGCAGTTCTTC.

The gene calls are TRBV5-6 and TRBJ1-6; D is unclear. The CDR3 spans 15 residues. The V and J ends lost 0 bases and 0 bases respectively, with 4 bases between them. Per the germline V gene, CDR1 is SGHDT and CDR2 is YYEEEE. Written as DNA, the CDR3 is TGTGCCAGCAGCTTGGGGGTCTCCTATAATTCACCCCTCCACTTT. This translates into CASSLGVSYNSPLHF.

The CDR3 here is CASSLDRVDQPQHF. CDR3 sequence (DNA): TGTGCCAGCAGTTTAGACAGGGTCGATCAGCCCCAGCATTTT. The chain combines TRBV28 with TRBJ1-5; TRBD1 matches 7 bases. V lost 2 bases, J lost 5 bases, and 3 bases stayed unmatched. The CDR3 loop spans 14 amino acids. CDR1 and CDR2 from the germline V gene are MDHEN and SYDVKM.

This rearrangement joins TRBV5-1 to TRBJ1-1, with D perhaps TRBD1 (5 bases). With 6 bases removed from V and 1 base from J, the gap between germline ends came to 16 bases. This CDR3 comprises 15 residues. Per germline, CDR1 SGHRS and CDR2 YFSETQ. In nucleotides, the CDR3 is TGCGCCAGCAACACGGTGGGGGTTGCGAACACTGAAGCTTTCTTT. Translated: CASNTVGVANTEAFF.

V is TRBV5-1 and J is TRBJ2-4, with 13 bases lining up with TRBD2. The germline V gene has CDR1 SGHRS and CDR2 YFSETQ. This CDR3 region has 18 residues. V shed 1 base, J shed 0 bases, and the junction held 4 bases outside the gene matches. The CDR3, as DNA: TGCGCCAGCAGCTTGAGACTAGCGGGGGGTCTAGCCAAAAACATTCAGTACTTC. Amino acid sequence: CASSLRLAGGLAKNIQYF.

The rearrangement links TRBV29-1 to TRBJ1-1; a possible D gene is TRBD1 (5 bases). This CDR3 spans 13 amino acids. Between the trimmed V and J ends, which lost 7 bases and 0 bases, there was a span of 12 bases. Germline V gives CDR1 SQVTM, CDR2 ANQGSEA. DNA for the CDR3: TGCAGCGCCGTCGGGACGGTGAACACTGAAGCTTTCTTT. Protein sequence: CSAVGTVNTEAFF.

The chain joins TRBV7-6 to TRBJ1-2; 7 bases agree with TRBD1. CDR1 is SGHVS, CDR2 FNYEAQ, per germline. The trim removed 4 bases at V and 7 bases at J, leaving 9 bases unmatched. There are 14 residues in the CDR3. CDR3 in DNA: TGTGCCAGCAGCTCGGACAGGACTTACGGTGGCTACACCTTC. It yields the protein CASSSDRTYGGYTF.

The rearrangement links TRBV6-4 to TRBJ2-3; TRBD1 agrees at 12 bases. Trimming took 0 bases from V and 6 from J; bases not matched to a gene: 1. Germline-derived CDR1 and CDR2 are MRHNA and SNTAGT. The CDR3 has 15 residues. CDR3 in amino acids: CASSDSGQGADTQYF. The DNA of the CDR3 is TGTGCCAGCAGTGACTCGGGACAGGGGGCCGATACGCAGTATTTT.

In this sample, this clone turned up once. This chain connects TRBV11-2 to TRBJ1-6; D is undetermined. V dropped 5 bases and J dropped 14 bases, with 19 bases sitting between them. Germline CDR1 SGHAT, CDR2 FQNNGV. This CDR3 comprises 14 residues. The CDR3 is CASSLGVGGWTLHF. CDR3 sequence (DNA): TGTGCCAGCAGCCTCGGGGTAGGCGGTTGGACCCTCCACTTT.

This clone came up a few times. V usage is TRBV9 and J usage is TRBJ1-3; the D is unclear. Germline lookup yields CDR1 SGDLS and CDR2 YYNGEE. V lost 0 bases and J lost 3, with 7 bases in between. CDR3 length equals 14 residues. This CDR3 reads CASSVALGGNTIYF. CDR3 nucleotide sequence: TGTGCCAGCAGCGTAGCCCTAGGTGGAAACACCATATATTTT.

The genes are TRBV28 and TRBJ1-5; no clear D. The CDR3 loop spans 15 amino acids. Trimming left V 6 bases short and J 3 bases short, with 15 bases between. CDR1 is MDHEN, CDR2 SYDVKM, per germline. The CDR3 DNA is TGTGCCAGCAGCTTTGCGGTACGGGCCAATCAGCCCCAGCATTTT. It is translated as CASSFAVRANQPQHF.

The rearrangement uses TRBV7-2 and TRBJ2-7; D is possibly TRBD2 (5 bases). CDR1 and CDR2 (germline): SGHTA, FQGNSA. Trimming cost V 2 bases and J 3 bases, with 14 bases left between them. This CDR3 comprises 15 residues. This CDR3 reads CASSLIAGAGYEQYF. DNA of the CDR3: TGTGCCAGCAGCTTAATTGCGGGCGCAGGCTACGAGCAGTACTTC.

This clone was observed once. The genes are TRBV11-2 and TRBJ2-3; possible D gene TRBD2, 6 bases. With 2 bases removed from V and 4 bases from J, the gap between germline ends came to 13 bases. In germline, CDR1 is SGHAT, CDR2 FQNNGV. This CDR3 region has 15 residues. The CDR3, as DNA: TGTGCCAGCAGCTTACGACCTAGCGCGGCAGATACGCAGTATTTT. Its protein is CASSLRPSAADTQYF.

The chain couples TRBV19 to TRBJ1-5; possible D gene TRBD1, 5 bases. The germline CDR1 and CDR2 sequences are LNHDA and SQIVND (reference sequence). V lost 0 bases and J lost 0, with 6 bases in between. The CDR3 is 15 amino acids. In nucleotides, the CDR3 is TGTGCCAGTAGTATAGATAGGGGTAGCAATCAGCCCCAGCATTTT. This translates into CASSIDRGSNQPQHF.

V and J are TRBV2 and TRBJ1-2, with 8 positions matching TRBD1. CDR1 and CDR2 from the germline V gene are SNHLY and FYNNEI. J gave up 0 bases and V 8 bases, and 14 bases lay outside the gene matches. The length of the CDR3 is 17 residues. The CDR3 nucleotides read TGTGCCAGCCCGTTACTTCAGGGGGCTCAAGCTAACTATGGCTACACCTTC. This gives the protein CASPLLQGAQANYGYTF.

The J gene is TRBJ2-5, the V gene TRBV19; 10 nucleotides match TRBD2. The germline V gene encodes CDR1 LNHDA and CDR2 SQIVND (reference sequence). The CDR3 totals 15 residues. V trimming: 3 bases; J trimming: 4 bases; junction bases outside the gene matches: 5. The CDR3 protein is CASSMFLAGAETQYF. The CDR3 region has the DNA TGTGCCAGTAGTATGTTCCTAGCGGGGGCAGAGACCCAGTACTTC.

The chain is built from TRBV6-5 and TRBJ2-7; TRBD1 might be the D (6 bases). CDR3 size: 15 residues. The V gene lost 6 bases and the J gene lost 1 base, with 16 bases spanning the gap. Looked up from germline, CDR1 is MNHEY and CDR2 is SVGAGI. The CDR3 DNA reads TGTGCCAGCAGGGGGGACACTGGAATATCCTACGAGCAGTACTTC. Residues: CASRGDTGISYEQYF.

This chain joins TRBV7-8 and TRBJ2-1; D unclear. The germline CDR1 and CDR2 sequences are SGHVS and FQNEAQ. With 1 base removed from V and 1 base from J, the gap between germline ends came to 11 bases. This CDR3 has 16 amino acids. The CDR3 spells CASSLVTYGSYNEQFF. The CDR3 bases are TGTGCCAGCAGCTTAGTAACTTACGGTTCCTACAATGAGCAGTTCTTC.

V usage is TRBV9 and J usage is TRBJ2-5, with TRBD2 identical over 7 bases. Germline CDR1 and CDR2: SGDLS and YYNGEE. With V trimmed by 0 bases and J by 4 bases, 12 bases remained unmatched. The CDR3 is made up of 17 amino acids. The CDR3 protein is CASSVVGEGTTSETQYF. DNA of the CDR3: TGTGCCAGCAGCGTAGTCGGGGAGGGGACTACATCAGAGACCCAGTACTTC.

This chain uses TRBV6-5 with TRBJ2-1; D unresolved. Trimming stripped 5 bases from V and 7 bases from J, with 6 bases between. Germline V gene sequence: CDR1 MNHEY, CDR2 SVGAGI. There are 11 residues in the CDR3. CDR3 bases: TGTGCCAGCAGTCAACTGAATGAGCAGTTCTTC. Its translation is CASSQLNEQFF.

The V gene is TRBV11-2, the J gene TRBJ1-3, with no clear D. Germline lookup yields CDR1 SGHAT and CDR2 FQNNGV. This CDR3 comprises 11 residues. V was pared by 6 bases and J by 10 bases, with 10 bases between. DNA for the CDR3: TGTGCCAGCAGTCACGACGGAACCATATATTTT. It yields the protein CASSHDGTIYF.

This clone was counted only a few times. The rearrangement uses TRBV4-1 and TRBJ2-7; D tentatively fits TRBD1 or TRBD2 (5 bases each). The CDR3 covers 16 residues. Germline-derived CDR1 and CDR2 are MGHRA and YSYEKL. The V end lost 0 bases, the J end lost 5 bases, and 17 bases lay between the germline ends. CDR3 DNA sequence: TGCGCCAGCAGCCAAGAATGGCGCAGGGACCTCGACGAGCAGTACTTC. Protein: CASSQEWRRDLDEQYF.

CDR3: CASNLKPQGPSSYEQYF. The CDR3, as DNA: TGCGCCAGCAATCTCAAGCCACAGGGCCCTTCCTCCTACGAGCAGTACTTC. This rearrangement joins TRBV10-1 to TRBJ2-7, with TRBD1 as a possible D gene (6 bases). V gave up 7 bases and J gave up 0 bases, with 22 bases separating them. This CDR3 contains 17 residues. Germline-derived CDR1 and CDR2 are WNHNN and SYGVQD (reference sequence).

The table lists this clone with a count of one. The rearrangement uses TRBV27 and TRBJ2-3; no definite D call. The V end was cut by 5 bases, the J end by 4 bases, with 13 bases between. CDR3 length: 14 amino acids. CDR1 MNHEY and CDR2 SMNVEV come from the germline V gene (reference sequence). CDR3 residues: CASSPRDFADTQYF. The CDR3 bases are TGTGCCAGCAGTCCGCGAGACTTCGCAGATACGCAGTATTTT.

This rearrangement joins TRBV27 to TRBJ1-2; TRBD1 agrees at 7 bases. The V segment lost 0 bases and the J segment 6 bases; nucleotides outside the gene matches: 1. The CDR3 runs 13 residues. CDR1 is MNHEY, CDR2 SMNVEV, per germline (reference sequence). CDR3 sequence: CASSLSTGDGYTF. In nucleotides, the CDR3 is TGTGCCAGCAGTTTATCTACAGGGGATGGCTACACCTTC.